Listed here are 15 T cell receptor beta chains from one sample, sequenced in a study of read filtering for tumor transcriptome and immune sequencing. This library used roughly 370 ng RNA and molecular barcoded adaptors spanning alpha/delta and beta/gamma chains. TCRdb fed the reads into MiXCR, producing one record per CDR3 protein. The data show 90,000 or so distinct CDR3 sequences, 20% to 25% seen once. The sequenced sample consisted of a population of CD138-negative cells sorted from bone marrow. Receptors were obtained from a donor at least 40 years old with multiple myeloma.

This clonotype was seen many times. V and J are TRBV6-6 and TRBJ2-7, with 9 bases identical to TRBD1. The CDR3 extends over 12 amino acids. Germline V gives CDR1 MNHNY, CDR2 SVGAGI (reference sequence). V shed 0 bases and J 11 bases; nucleotides not matched to a gene: 2. CDR3 region: CASSYSGTGKYF. CDR3 sequence (DNA): TGTGCCAGCAGTTACTCTGGGACAGGGAAGTACTTC.

V usage is TRBV5-1 and J usage is TRBJ2-7; D may correspond to TRBD1 or TRBD2 (5 bases each). The germline V and J ends were trimmed by 4 bases and 5 bases, with 13 bases remaining between them. The CDR3 length is 13 residues. Germline V lookup: CDR1 SGHRS, CDR2 YFSETQ. CDR3 region: CASSPGPAHEQYF. For the CDR3, the DNA is TGCGCCAGCAGCCCGGGACCGGCCCACGAGCAGTACTTC.

This clonotype has at least ten counts. This chain links TRBV19 with TRBJ1-4; D call uncertain. V lost 8 bases and J 3 bases, leaving 13 bases between the germline ends. Germline V gives CDR1 LNHDA, CDR2 SQIVND (reference sequence). The CDR3 has 14 amino acids. The CDR3 DNA is TGTGCCAGTCTCGGGTGGGAACCTAATGAAAAACTGTTTTTT. Its translation is CASLGWEPNEKLFF.

At least ten counts were recorded for this clonotype. The chain recombines TRBV7-9 with TRBJ1-5; D uncertain. Per germline, CDR1 SEHNR and CDR2 FQNEAQ (reference sequence). The CDR3 sequence is 12 residues long. V was trimmed by 1 base and J by 9 bases, leaving 7 bases between them. CDR3 loop: CASSLGPSPQHF. As DNA, the CDR3 is TGTGCCAGCAGCTTAGGCCCATCGCCCCAGCATTTT.

This clonotype occurred many times. The chain uses TRBV28 and TRBJ1-6; maybe TRBD1 (5 bases). Trimming left V 6 bases short and J 8 bases short, with 14 bases between. CDR1 and CDR2 from the germline V gene are MDHEN and SYDVKM. The CDR3 is made up of 14 amino acids. CDR3 in DNA: TGTGCCAGCAGGGTTGGGGGGTCCCATTCACCCCTCCACTTT. Its protein product is CASRVGGSHSPLHF.

This clonotype was seen at least ten times. The V gene is TRBV28, the J gene TRBJ2-5; 10 bases agree with TRBD1. J lost 2 bases, V lost 7 bases, and 7 bases had no gene match. The V gene's germline CDR1 is MDHEN and CDR2 SYDVKM. The CDR3 length is 15 residues. The CDR3 here is CASNQWTGGQETQYF. As DNA, the CDR3 is TGTGCCAGCAACCAATGGACAGGGGGACAAGAGACCCAGTACTTC.

With regard to this clonotype: A much bigger clone sits one base away, suggesting this may be a read error. This rearrangement joins TRBV7-2 to TRBJ1-4; the D is unclear. CDR1 and CDR2 from the germline V gene are SGHTA and FQGNSA. The V and J ends lost 0 bases and 7 bases respectively, with 12 bases between them. The CDR3 contains 15 residues. The DNA of the CDR3 is TGTGCCAGCAGCTTAGCAGCCAAGGGTGGTGAAAAACTGTTTTTT. The encoded protein is CASSLAAKGGEKLFF.

Many counts were recorded for this clonotype. The CDR3 is CASSLVVAAAMKAFF. CDR3 in DNA: TGTGCCAGCAGCTTAGTAGTGGCGGCAGCGATGAAAGCTTTCTTT. The rearrangement uses TRBV7-2 and TRBJ1-1; D is ambiguous. The CDR3 is 15 amino acids. Trimming pared 1 base from V and 9 bases from J, leaving 18 bases between. Germline V lookup: CDR1 SGHTA, CDR2 FQGNSA.

Worth noting for this clonotype: A single base is all that separates this from a far larger clone, so a read error is likely. The V and J genes are TRBV5-8 and TRBJ2-5, with D tentatively TRBD2 (6 bases). CDR1 is SGHTS and CDR2 is YDEGEE in the germline V gene. CDR3 length: 15 residues. Deletions cut 0 bases from V and 0 bases from J, with 9 bases between. CDR3 region: CASSLVVADQETQYF. For the CDR3, the DNA is TGTGCCAGCAGCTTGGTGGTAGCGGACCAAGAGACCCAGTACTTC.

This clonotype was recorded many times. The rearrangement joins TRBV11-2 to TRBJ2-3; 10 bases map to TRBD1. This CDR3 is 15 amino acids long. Germline V lookup: CDR1 SGHAT, CDR2 FQNNGV. V lost 5 bases, J lost 9 bases, and 11 bases stayed unmatched. The DNA of the CDR3 is TGTGCCAGCAGCCGGGCGGGACAGGGGATGGAGACGCAGTATTTT. This gives the protein CASSRAGQGMETQYF.

The CDR3 nucleotides read TGTGCCAGCAGCTTAGATTCCGGGGGTGGGACAGATACGCAGTATTTT. As protein: CASSLDSGGGTDTQYF. The chain employs TRBV11-2 and TRBJ2-3; a weak D match, TRBD2 (6 bases). The germline V gene has CDR1 SGHAT and CDR2 FQNNGV. The V end was cut by 0 bases, the J end by 3 bases, with 13 bases between. The CDR3 spans 16 residues.

Of note for this clonotype: A read error is possible here, since a much larger clone lies one base away. The V call is TRBV12-3 or TRBV12-4, the J call TRBJ2-2; 7 nucleotides match TRBD2. Trimming removed 10 bases from V and 6 bases from J; junction bases left unmatched: 14. The CDR3 spans 15 residues. The CDR3 sequence: CANGGNWGPSGELFF. As DNA, the CDR3 is TGTGCCAACGGGGGGAATTGGGGTCCCTCCGGGGAGCTGTTTTTT.

The chain recombines TRBV5-1 with TRBJ2-7; 7 nucleotides match TRBD2. Germline V gene lookup returns CDR1 SGHRS and CDR2 YFSETQ. The V segment lost 4 bases and the J segment 6 bases; nucleotides outside the gene matches: 7. The CDR3 totals 13 residues. CDR3 in DNA: TGCGCCAGCAGCCTACCCCCGGGGGGCGAGCAGTACTTC. As protein: CASSLPPGGEQYF.

Ten or more counts support this clonotype. The chain links TRBV29-1 to TRBJ1-3, with D uncertain. Trimming left V 5 bases short and J 2 bases short, with 4 bases between. Germline CDR1 is SQVTM and CDR2 is ANQGSEA. CDR3 length: 11 residues. Written as DNA, the CDR3 is TGCAGCGTTACCGCTGGAAACACCATATATTTT. Its protein is CSVTAGNTIYF.

Regarding this clonotype: This may come from a read error, since a much larger clone is one base off. The chain recombines TRBV20-1 with TRBJ2-3, with 9 bases that match TRBD2. This CDR3 spans 17 amino acids. The trim removed 4 bases at V and 1 base at J, leaving 12 bases unmatched. Germline CDR1 and CDR2: DFQATT and SNEGSKA (reference sequence). CDR3 DNA: TGCAGTGCTACCTTAGCGGGGGCGGCTTCTTGCACAGATACGCAGTATTTT. Its translation: CSATLAGAASCTDTQYF.